This T cell receptor (beta chain) was observed in a study of blood T cell repertoires in COVID-19. The CDR3 runs to 13 residues. Trimming took off 5 bases at V and 2 bases at J, with 7 bases between the two ends. Per the germline V gene, CDR1 is LNHDA and CDR2 is SQIVND (reference sequence). The protocol was immunoSEQ multiplex PCR, while the TCRdb copy is restricted to in-frame clones and leaves out a portion. The sample includes roughly 250,000 clones, approximately 86% of them seen just once. The specimen was PBMCs or T cells enriched from blood (not recorded which). This chain connects TRBV19 to TRBJ1-5; D remains unclear. This TCR was recovered from a woman aged 50 to 60 who had recovered from COVID-19. For the CDR3, the DNA is TGTGCCAGTAGTCCCAATCGCAATCAGCCCCAGCATTTT. Its translation is CASSPNRNQPQHF.